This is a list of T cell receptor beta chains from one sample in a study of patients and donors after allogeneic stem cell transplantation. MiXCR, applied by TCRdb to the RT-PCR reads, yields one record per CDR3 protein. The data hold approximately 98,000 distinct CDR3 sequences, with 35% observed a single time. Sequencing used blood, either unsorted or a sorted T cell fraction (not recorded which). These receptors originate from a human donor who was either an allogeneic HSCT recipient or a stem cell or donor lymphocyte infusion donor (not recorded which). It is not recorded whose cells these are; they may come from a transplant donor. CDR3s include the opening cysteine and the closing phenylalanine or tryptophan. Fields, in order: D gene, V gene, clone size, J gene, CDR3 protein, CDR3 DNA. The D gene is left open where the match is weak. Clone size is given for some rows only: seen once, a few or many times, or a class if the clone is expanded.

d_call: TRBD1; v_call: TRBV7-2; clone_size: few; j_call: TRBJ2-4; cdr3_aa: CASSLVLAGGFDIQYF; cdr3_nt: TGTGCCAGCAGCTTAGTTTTGGCAGGGGGCTTCGACATTCAGTACTTC
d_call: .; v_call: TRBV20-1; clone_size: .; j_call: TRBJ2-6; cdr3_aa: CSARQSPGANVLTF; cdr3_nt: TGCAGTGCAAGACAGTCTCCTGGGGCCAACGTCCTGACTTTC
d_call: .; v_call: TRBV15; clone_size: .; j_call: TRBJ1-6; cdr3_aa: CATSRDRPSSYNSPLHF; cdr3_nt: TGTGCCACCAGCAGAGATCGTCCCAGCTCCTATAATTCACCCCTCCACTTT
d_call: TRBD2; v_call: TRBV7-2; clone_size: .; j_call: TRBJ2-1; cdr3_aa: CASSLGLAGYNEQFF; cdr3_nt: TGTGCCAGCAGCTTAGGCCTAGCGGGATACAATGAGCAGTTCTTC
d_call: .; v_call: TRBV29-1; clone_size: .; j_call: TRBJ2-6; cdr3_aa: CSARGQPGANVLTF; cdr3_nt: TGCAGCGCCAGAGGACAGCCTGGGGCCAACGTCCTGACTTTC
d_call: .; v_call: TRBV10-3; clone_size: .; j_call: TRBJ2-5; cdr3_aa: CANPRARETQYF; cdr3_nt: TGTGCCAATCCCAGGGCCCGGGAGACCCAGTACTTC
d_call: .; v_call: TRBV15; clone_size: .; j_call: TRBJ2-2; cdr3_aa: CATSRDLGRNTGELFF; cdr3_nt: TGTGCCACCAGCAGAGATCTAGGCAGAAACACCGGGGAGCTGTTTTTT
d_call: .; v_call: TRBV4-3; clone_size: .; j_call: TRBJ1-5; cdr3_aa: CASSQDRGNQPQHF; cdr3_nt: TGCGCCAGCAGCCAAGATCGGGGTAATCAGCCCCAGCATTTT
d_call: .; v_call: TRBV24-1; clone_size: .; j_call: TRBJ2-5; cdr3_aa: CATSDRGRAETQYF; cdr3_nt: TGTGCCACCAGTGATCGGGGCCGTGCAGAGACCCAGTACTTC
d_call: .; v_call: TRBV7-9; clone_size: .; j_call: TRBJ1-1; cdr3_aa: CASSLPVGTEAFF; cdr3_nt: TGTGCCAGCAGCTTACCTGTGGGCACTGAAGCTTTCTTT
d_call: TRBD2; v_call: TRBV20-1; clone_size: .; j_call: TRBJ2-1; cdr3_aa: CSARDGLAGGTSYNEQFF; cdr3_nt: TGCAGTGCTAGAGATGGGCTAGCGGGAGGGACCTCCTACAATGAGCAGTTCTTC
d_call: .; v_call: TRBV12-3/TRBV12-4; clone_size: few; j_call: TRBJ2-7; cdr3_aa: CASSPGRDPSEQYF; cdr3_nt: TGTGCCAGCAGTCCGGGACGTGACCCTTCCGAGCAGTACTTC
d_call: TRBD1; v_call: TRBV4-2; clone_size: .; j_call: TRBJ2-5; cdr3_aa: CASSQAGTVPQETQYF; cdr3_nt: TGTGCCAGCAGCCAAGCCGGGACAGTTCCTCAAGAGACCCAGTACTTC
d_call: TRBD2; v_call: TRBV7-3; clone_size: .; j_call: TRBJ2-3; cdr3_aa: CASSFGGGISTDTQYF; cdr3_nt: TGTGCCAGCAGCTTCGGGGGAGGGATTAGCACAGATACGCAGTATTTT
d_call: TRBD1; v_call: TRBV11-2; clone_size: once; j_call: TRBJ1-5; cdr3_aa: CASSPGGGGPNQPQHF; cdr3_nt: TGTGCCAGCAGCCCAGGAGGGGGCGGCCCGAATCAGCCCCAGCATTTT